This T cell receptor (beta chain) was captured in a study of T cell changes during pregnancy in multiple sclerosis. The CDR3 runs 17 residues. The junction had 17 bases not matched to a gene; V was cut back by 8 bases and J by 6 bases. Germline V gives CDR1 MGHDK, CDR2 SYGVNS. Some clones are missing from TCRdb's copy, which holds only in-frame ones; the method was immunoSEQ multiplex PCR. The table lists under 85,000 clones, about nine tenths of them singletons, with approximately 1.5% in the top ten. The receptor was isolated from a female donor with multiple sclerosis, enrolled in a pregnancy study. V gene TRBV25-1 combines with J gene TRBJ2-3; TRBD2 matches 10 bases. The sequencing here drew on peripheral blood, taken in the third trimester of pregnancy. The CDR3 reads CASAQLGTSVMPDTQYF. The CDR3 DNA is TGTGCCAGCGCCCAACTCGGGACTAGCGTGATGCCGGATACGCAGTATTTT.